The 2 T cell receptor beta chains given below trace back to one sample, sequenced in a study of cytotoxic CD8 clonotypes in ibrutinib-treated CLL. TCRdb keeps only in-frame clones here, not all; method: immunoSEQ multiplex PCR. This table has approximately 120,000 clones, roughly 80% appearing once. Sequenced material: PBMCs, taken after 24 months of ibrutinib treatment. The receptors come from a human donor with chronic lymphocytic leukemia.

The rearrangement joins TRBV14 to TRBJ1-2, with D unresolved. CDR3 length equals 15 residues. CDR1 is SGHDN and CDR2 is FVKESK in the germline V gene. V was cut by 4 bases and J by 4 bases, with 16 bases left in between. The CDR3 sequence is CASSLRPDLSYGYTF. The CDR3 DNA sequence: TGTGCCAGCAGCCTGCGTCCCGATTTATCCTATGGCTACACCTTC. Combining the CDR3 with reference TRBV14 and TRBJ1-2 gives the whole variable domain EAGVTQFPSHSVIEKGQTVTLRCDPISGHDNLYWYRRVMGKEIKFLLHFVKESKQDESGMPNNRFLAERTGGTYSTLKVQPAELEDSGVYFCASSLRPDLSYGYTFGSGTRLTVV.

This rearrangement joins TRBV5-1 to TRBJ2-2; 7 bases are a match to TRBD2. V lost 5 bases, J lost 3 bases, and 10 bases stayed unmatched. CDR3 length: 16 residues. Germline CDR1 SGHRS, CDR2 YFSETQ. The CDR3 bases are TGCGCCAGCAGTTTTCGGGGGGTCTGGGACACCGGGGAGCTGTTTTTT. It encodes CASSFRGVWDTGELFF. The full variable domain, rest sourced from reference TRBV5-1 and TRBJ2-2, is KAGVTQTPRYLIKTRGQQVTLSCSPISGHRSVSWYQQTPGQGLQFLFEYFSETQRNKGNFPGRFSGRQFSNSRSEMNVSTLELGDSALYLCASSFRGVWDTGELFFGEGSRLTVL.